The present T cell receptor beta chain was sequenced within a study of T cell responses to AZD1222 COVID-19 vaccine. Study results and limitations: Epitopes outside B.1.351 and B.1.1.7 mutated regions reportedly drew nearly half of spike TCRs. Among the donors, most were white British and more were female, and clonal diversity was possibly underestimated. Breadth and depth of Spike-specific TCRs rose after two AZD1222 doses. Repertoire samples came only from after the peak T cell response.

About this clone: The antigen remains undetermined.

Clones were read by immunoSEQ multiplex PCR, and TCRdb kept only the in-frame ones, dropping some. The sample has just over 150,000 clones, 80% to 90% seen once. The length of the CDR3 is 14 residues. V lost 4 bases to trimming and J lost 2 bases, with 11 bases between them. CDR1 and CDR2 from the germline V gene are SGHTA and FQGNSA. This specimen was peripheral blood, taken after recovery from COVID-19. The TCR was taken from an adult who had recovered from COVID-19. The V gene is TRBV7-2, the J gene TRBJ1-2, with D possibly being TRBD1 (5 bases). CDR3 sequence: CASSSGTENYGYTF. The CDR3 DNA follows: TGTGCCAGCAGCTCCGGGACTGAGAACTATGGCTACACCTTC.